Following are 4 T cell receptor beta chains from one sample sequenced in a study of shared clonotypes between healthy human individuals. Naive CD8 cells, CD45RO-negative and positively selected for CCR7, excluded terminally differentiated effector memory CD45RA+ cells. Sequenced by immunoSEQ multiplex PCR; TCRdb stores in-frame clones only, minus some. The profile shows approximately 2,000,000 clones, just over 90% of them singletons. The sequencing sample was made of naive CD8+ T cells from PBMCs. The receptor source for this set is a man aged 18 to 29 in good health. Some clones in this sample may be carry-over from other donors' samples.

The V call is TRBV28, the J call TRBJ2-1; 12 nucleotides line up with TRBD2. V gave up 11 bases and J gave up 14 bases; unmatched junction bases: 16. The CDR3 is made up of 14 amino acids. CDR1 MDHEN and CDR2 SYDVKM come from the germline V gene. This CDR3 reads CACRGASGRAEEFF. In DNA form, the CDR3 reads TGTGCCTGCCGGGGGGCTAGCGGGAGGGCCGAGGAGTTCTTC.

This chain joins TRBV4-1 and TRBJ2-1, with D tentatively TRBD2 (6 bases). The CDR3 has 12 amino acids. Germline V gives CDR1 MGHRA, CDR2 YSYEKL. Trimming shortened V by 2 bases and J by 10 bases, and 9 bases separated the two germline ends. DNA of the CDR3: TGCGCCAGCAGCCAACTGAGCGGGGAGCAGTTCTTC. Residues: CASSQLSGEQFF.

With respect to this clone: The sample carries other DNA sequences with the same CDR3. CDR3 loop: CASSVQAGANVLTF. The CDR3 nucleotides are TGTGCCAGCAGCGTCCAGGCTGGGGCCAACGTCCTGACTTTC. The V call is TRBV9, the J call TRBJ2-6; D is undetermined. Germline CDR1 and CDR2: SGDLS and YYNGEE. This CDR3 comprises 14 residues. V lost 2 bases, J lost 2 bases, and 5 bases lay in between.

The V and J genes are TRBV15 and TRBJ2-7; tentatively, D is TRBD1 (6 bases). Germline values: CDR1 LNHNV, CDR2 YYDKDF (reference sequence). The germline V and J ends were trimmed by 3 bases and 3 bases, with 15 bases remaining between them. This CDR3 comprises 15 residues. CDR3 sequence reads: CATSRAGGQSYEQYF. The CDR3 DNA follows: TGTGCCACCAGCAGGGCTGGTGGACAGAGCTACGAGCAGTACTTC.